This T cell receptor (beta chain) originates from a study of cytomegalovirus exposure and HLA in healthy donors. The PCR ran on 60 Vbeta and 13 Jbeta primers. Using immunoSEQ multiplex PCR, the repertoire was profiled, and TCRdb retains in-frame clones only, with some absent. The sample lists about 160,000 clones, around 64% occurring once. Germline V CDR1 and CDR2: KGHSH, LQKENI. CDR3 length equals 15 residues. After removal of 5 bases from V and 1 base from J, the junction contained 6 bases not matched to a gene. Findings and limits, study-wide: Certain indistinguishable V segments, among them TRBV6-2 and TRBV6-3, were excluded. Roughly uniform depth of sequencing across donors was assumed in presence/absence analyses. Both high specificity and high sensitivity reportedly marked the classifier's diagnosis of cytomegalovirus status.

For this clone: Its cognate antigen is unknown.

The specimen was PBMCs. This chain joins TRBV18 and TRBJ1-1, with 8 bases matching TRBD1. The clonotype was recovered from a woman aged 25 to 39 in good health and CMV-seronegative. CDR3 in amino acids: CASSDRGRWNTEAFF. As DNA, the CDR3 is TGTGCCAGCTCAGACAGGGGTCGTTGGAACACTGAAGCTTTCTTT.